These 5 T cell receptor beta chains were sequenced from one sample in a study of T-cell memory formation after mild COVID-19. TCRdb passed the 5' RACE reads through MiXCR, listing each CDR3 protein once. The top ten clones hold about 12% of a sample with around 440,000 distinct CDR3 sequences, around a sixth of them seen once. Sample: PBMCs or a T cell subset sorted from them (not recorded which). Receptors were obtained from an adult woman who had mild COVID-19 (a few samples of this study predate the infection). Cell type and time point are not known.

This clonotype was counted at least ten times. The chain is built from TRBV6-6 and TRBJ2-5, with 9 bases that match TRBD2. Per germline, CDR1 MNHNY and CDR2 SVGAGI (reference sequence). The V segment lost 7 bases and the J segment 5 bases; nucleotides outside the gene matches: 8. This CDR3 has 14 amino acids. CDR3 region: CASTLASGKETQYF. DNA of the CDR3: TGTGCCAGCACCCTAGCTAGCGGGAAGGAGACCCAGTACTTC.

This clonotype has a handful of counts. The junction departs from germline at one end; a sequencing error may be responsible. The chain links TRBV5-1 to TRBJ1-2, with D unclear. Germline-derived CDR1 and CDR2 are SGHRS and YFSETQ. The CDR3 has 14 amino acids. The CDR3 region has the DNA TGCGCCAGTAGCTCCGTCGGCGGGCGTTATGGCTACACCTTC. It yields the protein CASSSVGGRYGYTF.

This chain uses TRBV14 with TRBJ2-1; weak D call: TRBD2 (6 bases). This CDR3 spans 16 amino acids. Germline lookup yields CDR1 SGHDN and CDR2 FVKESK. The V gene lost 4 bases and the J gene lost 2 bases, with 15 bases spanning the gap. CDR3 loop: CASSLAGGKAYNEQFF. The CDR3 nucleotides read TGTGCCAGCAGCCTCGCCGGGGGAAAGGCCTACAATGAGCAGTTCTTC.

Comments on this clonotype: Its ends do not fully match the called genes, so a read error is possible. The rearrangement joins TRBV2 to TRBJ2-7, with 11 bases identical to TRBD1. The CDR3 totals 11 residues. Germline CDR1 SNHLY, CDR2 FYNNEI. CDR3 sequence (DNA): TGCGGGACAGGGGGTCCCTACGAGCAGTACTTC. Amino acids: CGTGGPYEQYF. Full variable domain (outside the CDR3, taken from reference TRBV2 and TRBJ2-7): EPEVTQTPSHQVTQMGQEVILRCVPISNHLYFYWYRQILGQKVEFLVSFYNNEISEKSEIFDDQFSVERPDGSNFTLKIRSTKLEDSAMYFCGTGGPYEQYFGPGTRLTVT.

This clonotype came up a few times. This CDR3 is CASAIAGNEQFF. The CDR3 region has the DNA TGCGCCAGCGCGATAGCAGGCAATGAGCAGTTCTTC. This chain uses TRBV5-1 with TRBJ2-1; unclear D gene. CDR1 and CDR2 (germline): SGHRS, YFSETQ. Trimming removed 7 bases from V and 6 bases from J, with 11 bases in between. This CDR3 has 12 amino acids.